Listed below are T cell receptor beta chains from one sample, sequenced in a study of T cells in tumors after PD-1 blockade. The data were produced by immunoSEQ multiplex PCR, yet TCRdb's version contains in-frame clones alone and is incomplete. Among fewer than 9,500 clones listed, around 69% were seen once. Material: tumor tissue, obtained after anti-PD-1 treatment. The receptors here all came from a human donor with basal cell carcinoma. Each CDR3 is given with its conserved first and last residue. A D gene is named only where the DNA matches it firmly. A row's size may be missing; if present it is once, few, many or a size class.

CDR3aa: CASSSLGQSTDTQYF
CDR3nt: TGTGCCAGCAGCTCTTTGGGGCAGAGCACAGATACGCAGTATTTT
len: 15
d_gene: NA
abundance: few
v_gene: TRBV27
j_gene: TRBJ2-3

CDR3aa: CASSQEQGRGAFF
CDR3nt: TGTGCCAGCAGCCAAGAACAGGGCCGGGGAGCTTTCTTT
len: 13
d_gene: NA
abundance: NA
v_gene: TRBV14
j_gene: TRBJ1-1

CDR3aa: CASSVDGGGETEQFF
CDR3nt: TGTGCCAGCAGCGTAGACGGCGGGGGGGAGACTGAGCAGTTCTTC
len: 15
d_gene: TRBD2
abundance: NA
v_gene: TRBV9
j_gene: TRBJ2-1

CDR3aa: CASSLVGGEETQYF
CDR3nt: TGTGCCAGCAGCTTAGTAGGGGGCGAAGAGACCCAGTACTTC
len: 14
d_gene: TRBD1
abundance: NA
v_gene: TRBV7-6
j_gene: TRBJ2-5

CDR3aa: CASGTSGGLPDTQYF
CDR3nt: TGCGCCTCAGGGACTAGCGGGGGACTCCCAGATACGCAGTATTTT
len: 15
d_gene: TRBD2
abundance: NA
v_gene: TRBV5-1
j_gene: TRBJ2-3

CDR3aa: CASSAPGGAGNTIYF
CDR3nt: TGTGCCAGCAGTGCCCCGGGTGGGGCTGGAAACACCATATATTTT
len: 15
d_gene: NA
abundance: few
v_gene: TRBV2
j_gene: TRBJ1-3

CDR3aa: CASRTGSTTDTQYF
CDR3nt: TGTGCCAGCAGGACAGGGTCTACTACAGATACGCAGTATTTT
len: 14
d_gene: TRBD1
abundance: NA
v_gene: TRBV2
j_gene: TRBJ2-3

CDR3aa: CASSPLNPGLAVNEQFF
CDR3nt: TGCGCCAGCAGCCCCTTGAATCCGGGACTAGCGGTTAATGAGCAGTTCTTC
len: 17
d_gene: TRBD2
abundance: NA
v_gene: TRBV5-1
j_gene: TRBJ2-1

CDR3aa: CASSIAPGTSGTYEQYF
CDR3nt: TGTGCCAGTAGTATCGCGCCCGGGACTAGCGGAACCTACGAGCAGTACTTC
len: 17
d_gene: TRBD2
abundance: NA
v_gene: TRBV19
j_gene: TRBJ2-7

CDR3aa: CASSARDVVNYGYTF
CDR3nt: TGTGCCAGCAGCGCCCGGGACGTAGTAAACTATGGCTACACCTTC
len: 15
d_gene: NA
abundance: NA
v_gene: TRBV9
j_gene: TRBJ1-2

CDR3aa: CASSESGDGNTIYF
CDR3nt: TGTGCCAGCAGTGAAAGTGGCGATGGAAACACCATATATTTT
len: 14
d_gene: NA
abundance: few
v_gene: TRBV6-1
j_gene: TRBJ1-3

CDR3aa: CASSPGTSGTNTGELFF
CDR3nt: TGTGCCAGCTCACCCGGGACTAGCGGGACGAACACCGGGGAGCTGTTTTTT
len: 17
d_gene: TRBD2
abundance: few
v_gene: TRBV18
j_gene: TRBJ2-2

CDR3aa: CASSSTVRGYNEQFF
CDR3nt: TGTGCCAGCAGTTCTACGGTCAGGGGATACAATGAGCAGTTCTTC
len: 15
d_gene: NA
abundance: NA
v_gene: TRBV5-4
j_gene: TRBJ2-1

CDR3aa: CASSDGGTSTDTQYF
CDR3nt: TGTGCCAGCAGCGACGGGGGGACTAGCACAGATACGCAGTATTTT
len: 15
d_gene: TRBD2
abundance: NA
v_gene: TRBV5-4
j_gene: TRBJ2-3

CDR3aa: CASSLVEVGTEAFF
CDR3nt: TGTGCCAGCAGCTTAGTGGAGGTGGGCACTGAAGCTTTCTTT
len: 14
d_gene: NA
abundance: NA
v_gene: TRBV7-2
j_gene: TRBJ1-1

CDR3aa: CASSFGSNTEAFF
CDR3nt: TGTGCCAGCAGTTTCGGCAGTAACACTGAAGCTTTCTTT
len: 13
d_gene: NA
abundance: NA
v_gene: TRBV12-3/TRBV12-4
j_gene: TRBJ1-1

CDR3aa: CASSYRQGGRETQYF
CDR3nt: TGTGCCAGCAGCTACCGACAGGGTGGCAGGGAGACCCAGTACTTC
len: 15
d_gene: TRBD1
abundance: few
v_gene: TRBV7-7
j_gene: TRBJ2-5

CDR3aa: CASSIDGDLPYEQYF
CDR3nt: TGTGCCAGTAGTATTGATGGGGACCTTCCCTACGAGCAGTACTTC
len: 15
d_gene: NA
abundance: NA
v_gene: TRBV19
j_gene: TRBJ2-7

CDR3aa: CACAPGQSPTYEQYF
CDR3nt: TGTGCTTGTGCCCCGGGACAGTCACCTACCTACGAGCAGTACTTC
len: 15
d_gene: TRBD1
abundance: NA
v_gene: TRBV12-5
j_gene: TRBJ2-7

CDR3aa: CASSPPQGALNEQYF
CDR3nt: TGTGCCAGCAGTCCACCACAGGGGGCGCTGAACGAGCAGTACTTC
len: 15
d_gene: TRBD1
abundance: NA
v_gene: TRBV28
j_gene: TRBJ2-7

CDR3aa: CASSLGQRHGELFF
CDR3nt: TGTGCCAGCAGCCTCGGGCAGCGACACGGGGAGCTGTTTTTT
len: 14
d_gene: NA
abundance: NA
v_gene: TRBV3-1/TRBV3-2
j_gene: TRBJ2-2

CDR3aa: CASSQDPGREAFF
CDR3nt: TGTGCCAGCAGCCAAGATCCGGGGCGTGAAGCTTTCTTT
len: 13
d_gene: NA
abundance: NA
v_gene: TRBV3-1/TRBV3-2
j_gene: TRBJ1-1

CDR3aa: CASGEGTSTDTQYF
CDR3nt: TGTGCTAGTGGTGAGGGGACTAGCACAGATACGCAGTATTTT
len: 14
d_gene: NA
abundance: once
v_gene: TRBV12-5
j_gene: TRBJ2-3

CDR3aa: CASSPGTSGYEQYF
CDR3nt: TGTGCCAGCAGCCCCGGGACTAGCGGCTACGAGCAGTACTTC
len: 14
d_gene: TRBD2
abundance: NA
v_gene: TRBV5-4
j_gene: TRBJ2-7

CDR3aa: CASSLDWSNYNEQFF
CDR3nt: TGTGCCAGCAGCTTAGACTGGTCCAACTACAATGAGCAGTTCTTC
len: 15
d_gene: NA
abundance: few
v_gene: TRBV7-2
j_gene: TRBJ2-1

CDR3aa: CASSFQGGAARQPQHF
CDR3nt: TGTGCCAGCAGCTTTCAGGGGGGGGCCGCCAGACAGCCCCAGCATTTT
len: 16
d_gene: TRBD1
abundance: NA
v_gene: TRBV5-6
j_gene: TRBJ1-5

CDR3aa: CASSLEGDRVYATNEKLFF
CDR3nt: TGTGCCAGCAGCTTGGAAGGGGACAGGGTGTACGCAACTAATGAAAAACTGTTTTTT
len: 19
d_gene: TRBD1
abundance: NA
v_gene: TRBV11-2
j_gene: TRBJ1-4

CDR3aa: CASSQEEGQGFSPLHF
CDR3nt: TGCGCCAGCAGCCAAGAAGAGGGACAGGGTTTTTCACCCCTCCACTTT
len: 16
d_gene: TRBD1
abundance: few
v_gene: TRBV4-3
j_gene: TRBJ1-6

CDR3aa: CASSRGDSDPSYEQYF
CDR3nt: TGCGCCAGCAGCCGCGGAGACAGCGACCCCTCCTACGAGCAGTACTTC
len: 16
d_gene: NA
abundance: NA
v_gene: TRBV5-1
j_gene: TRBJ2-7

CDR3aa: CSVLSVNTEAFF
CDR3nt: TGCAGCGTTCTCAGTGTGAACACTGAAGCTTTCTTT
len: 12
d_gene: NA
abundance: NA
v_gene: TRBV29-1
j_gene: TRBJ1-1

CDR3aa: CATSTTAYNEQFF
CDR3nt: TGTGCCACCAGCACGACAGCTTACAATGAGCAGTTCTTC
len: 13
d_gene: NA
abundance: NA
v_gene: TRBV15
j_gene: TRBJ2-1

CDR3aa: CASSRWDTEAFF
CDR3nt: TGTGCCAGCAGCCGATGGGACACTGAAGCTTTCTTT
len: 12
d_gene: NA
abundance: few
v_gene: TRBV3-1/TRBV3-2
j_gene: TRBJ1-1